The source of this TCR beta chain is a study of beta chain features in type 1 diabetes. Across the study: Regarding age, gender and cell yields, patients proved similar to healthy donors. Broader study findings: People with Type 1 diabetes carried modestly yet significantly shorter TCRB CDR3s in all four CD4+ subsets.

This clone was counted only a few times. Its specificity is not known. The investigators reverse transcribed all of the isolated RNA, so they sequenced expressed TCRB transcripts. Sequenced by immunoSEQ multiplex PCR; TCRdb stores in-frame clones only, minus some. The sample includes under 400,000 clones, approximately 12% of them seen just once. Sorted populations were all over 95% pure. CDR3 length: 12 residues. CDR1 is ENHRY and CDR2 is SYGVKD in the germline V gene. Deletions cut 3 bases from V and 8 bases from J, with 8 bases between. The rearrangement links TRBV10-3 to TRBJ2-4, with a tentative D call TRBD1 (5 bases). The source is a woman aged 18-35 years with type 1 diabetes. What was sequenced was naive CD4+ T cells from blood. The CDR3 sequence: CAISDRDDIQYF. The DNA for the CDR3 is TGTGCCATCAGTGACAGGGATGACATTCAGTACTTC.